This T cell receptor beta chain was sequenced for a study of PD-1 blockade in classical Hodgkin lymphoma. Method: immunoSEQ multiplex PCR; TCRdb's copy keeps in-frame clones and lacks some. The repertoire holds about 50,000 clones, roughly 90% seen once, with 11% to 15% in the top ten. With respect to this clone: Its target is unknown.

Regarding the study as a whole: In CD4+ cells, TCR diversity went up significantly by C4D1, but in CD8+ cells it did not. Some patients started nivolumab under 1 year after ASCT, and they were excluded.

Documented time point: cycle 4 day 1 (C4D1), after more than five weeks of nivolumab. Each patient relapsed following autologous stem cell transplantation, and prior brentuximab vedotin exposure differed. Relapsed/refractory classical Hodgkin lymphoma patients had complete, partial or progressive responses. Germline V gene sequence: CDR1 SGHAT, CDR2 FQNNGV. Trimming stripped 5 bases from V and 1 base from J, with 15 bases between. This CDR3 region has 16 residues. Material: peripheral blood mononuclear cells (PBMCs), obtained before the fourth cycle of nivolumab. The chain links TRBV11-2 to TRBJ2-1, with D possibly TRBD2 on 6 matching bases. This clonotype was obtained from a human donor with classical Hodgkin lymphoma. The CDR3 is CASSHLPGVSYNEQFF. CDR3 sequence (DNA): TGTGCCAGCAGCCACCTGCCGGGGGTTTCCTACAATGAGCAGTTCTTC. Combining the CDR3 with reference TRBV11-2 and TRBJ2-1 gives the whole variable domain EAGVAQSPRYKIIEKRQSVAFWCNPISGHATLYWYQQILGQGPKLLIQFQNNGVVDDSQLPKDRFSAERLKGVDSTLKIQPAKLEDSAVYLCASSHLPGVSYNEQFFGPGTRLTVL.